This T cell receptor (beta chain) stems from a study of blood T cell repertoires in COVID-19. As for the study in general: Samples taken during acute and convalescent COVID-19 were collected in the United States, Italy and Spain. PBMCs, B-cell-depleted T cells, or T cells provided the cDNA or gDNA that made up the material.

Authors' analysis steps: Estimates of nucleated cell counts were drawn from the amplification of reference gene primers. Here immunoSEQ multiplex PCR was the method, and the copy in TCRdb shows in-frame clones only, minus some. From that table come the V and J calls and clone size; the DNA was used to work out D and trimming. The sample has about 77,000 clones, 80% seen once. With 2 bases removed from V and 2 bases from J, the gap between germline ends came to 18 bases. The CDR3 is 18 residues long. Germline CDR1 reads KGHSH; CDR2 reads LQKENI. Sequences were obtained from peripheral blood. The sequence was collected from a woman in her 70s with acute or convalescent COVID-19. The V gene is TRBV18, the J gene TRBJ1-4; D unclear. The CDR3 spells CASSPIRDLFPTNEKLFF. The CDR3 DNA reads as TGTGCCAGCTCACCAATTCGGGATCTTTTTCCGACTAATGAAAAACTGTTTTTT.